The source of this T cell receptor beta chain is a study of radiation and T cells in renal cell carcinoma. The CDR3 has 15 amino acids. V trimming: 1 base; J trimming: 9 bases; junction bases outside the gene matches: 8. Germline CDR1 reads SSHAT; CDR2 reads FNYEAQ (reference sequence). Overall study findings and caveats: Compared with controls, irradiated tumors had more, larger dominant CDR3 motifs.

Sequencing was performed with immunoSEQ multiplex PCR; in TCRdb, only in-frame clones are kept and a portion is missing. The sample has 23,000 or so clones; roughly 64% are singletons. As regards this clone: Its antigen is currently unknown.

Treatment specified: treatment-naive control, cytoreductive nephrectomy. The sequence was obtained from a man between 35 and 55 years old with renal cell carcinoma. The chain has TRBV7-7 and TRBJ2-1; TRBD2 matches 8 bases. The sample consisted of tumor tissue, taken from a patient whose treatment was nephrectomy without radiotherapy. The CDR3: CASSLVAGGGGEQFF. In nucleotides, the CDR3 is TGTGCCAGCAGCTTAGTTGCGGGGGGCGGTGGTGAGCAGTTCTTC.